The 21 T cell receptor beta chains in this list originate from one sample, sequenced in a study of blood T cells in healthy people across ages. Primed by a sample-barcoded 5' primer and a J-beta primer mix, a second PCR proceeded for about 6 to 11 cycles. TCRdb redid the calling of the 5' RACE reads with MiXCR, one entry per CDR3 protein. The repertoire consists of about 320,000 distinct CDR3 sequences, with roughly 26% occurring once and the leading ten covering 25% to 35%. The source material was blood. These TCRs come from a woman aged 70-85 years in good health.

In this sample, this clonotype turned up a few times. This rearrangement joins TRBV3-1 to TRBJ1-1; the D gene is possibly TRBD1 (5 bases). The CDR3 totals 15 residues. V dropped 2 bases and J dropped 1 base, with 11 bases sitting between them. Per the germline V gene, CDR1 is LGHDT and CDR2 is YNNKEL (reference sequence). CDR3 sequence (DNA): TGTGCCAGCAGCCAAATTGCGGGGCAGAACACTGAAGCTTTCTTT. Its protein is CASSQIAGQNTEAFF.

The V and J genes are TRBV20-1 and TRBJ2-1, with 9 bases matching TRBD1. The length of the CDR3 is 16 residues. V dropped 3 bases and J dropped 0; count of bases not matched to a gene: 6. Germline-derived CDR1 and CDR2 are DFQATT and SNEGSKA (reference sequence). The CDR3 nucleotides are TGCAGTGCTAGGGGACAGGGCCCTAGCTCCTACAATGAGCAGTTCTTC. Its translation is CSARGQGPSSYNEQFF.

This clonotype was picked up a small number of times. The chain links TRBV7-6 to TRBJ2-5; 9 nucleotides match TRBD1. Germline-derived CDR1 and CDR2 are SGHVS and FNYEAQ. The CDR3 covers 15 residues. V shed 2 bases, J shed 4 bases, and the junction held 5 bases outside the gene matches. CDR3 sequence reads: CASSLTGGRGETQYF. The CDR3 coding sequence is TGTGCCAGCAGCTTAACAGGGGGCAGAGGAGAGACCCAGTACTTC.

DNA of the CDR3: TGCAGCTACCGCGCCTCAGAGACCCAGTACTTC. As protein: CSYRASETQYF. This chain joins TRBV29-1 and TRBJ2-5; D call uncertain. The V end lost 8 bases, the J end lost 4 bases, and 11 bases lay between the germline ends. Germline CDR1 SQVTM, CDR2 ANQGSEA. The CDR3 totals 11 residues.

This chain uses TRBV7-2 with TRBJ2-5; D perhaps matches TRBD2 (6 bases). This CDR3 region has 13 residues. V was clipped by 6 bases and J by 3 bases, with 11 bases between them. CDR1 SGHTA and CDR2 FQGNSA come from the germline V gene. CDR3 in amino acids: CASSRGEEETQYF. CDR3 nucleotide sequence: TGTGCCAGCAGTCGAGGGGAGGAAGAGACCCAGTACTTC.

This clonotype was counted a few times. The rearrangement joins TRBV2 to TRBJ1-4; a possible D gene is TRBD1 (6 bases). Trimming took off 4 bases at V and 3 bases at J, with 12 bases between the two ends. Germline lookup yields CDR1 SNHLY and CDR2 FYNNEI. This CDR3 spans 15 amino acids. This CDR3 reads CASSAIGQPNEKLFF. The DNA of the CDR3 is TGTGCCAGCAGTGCCATAGGACAGCCTAATGAAAAACTGTTTTTT.

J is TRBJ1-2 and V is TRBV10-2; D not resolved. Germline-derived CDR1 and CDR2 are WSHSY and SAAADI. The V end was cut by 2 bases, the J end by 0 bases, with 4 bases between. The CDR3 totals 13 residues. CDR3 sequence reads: CASSEGPNYGYTF. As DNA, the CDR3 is TGCGCCAGCAGTGAGGGGCCTAACTATGGCTACACCTTC.

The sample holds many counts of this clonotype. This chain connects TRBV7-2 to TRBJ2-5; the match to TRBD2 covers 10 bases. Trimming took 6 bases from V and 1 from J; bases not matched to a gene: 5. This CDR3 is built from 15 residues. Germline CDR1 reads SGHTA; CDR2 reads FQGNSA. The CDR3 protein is CASSPGLAFQETQYF. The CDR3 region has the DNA TGTGCCAGCAGTCCGGGACTAGCGTTCCAAGAGACCCAGTACTTC.

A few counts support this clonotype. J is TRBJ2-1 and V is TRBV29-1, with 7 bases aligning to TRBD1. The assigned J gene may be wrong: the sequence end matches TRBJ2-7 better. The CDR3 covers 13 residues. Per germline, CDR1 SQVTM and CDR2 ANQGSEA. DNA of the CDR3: TGCAGCGTTGCGACAGGGACCTCCTACGAGCAGTACTTC. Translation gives CSVATGTSYEQYF.

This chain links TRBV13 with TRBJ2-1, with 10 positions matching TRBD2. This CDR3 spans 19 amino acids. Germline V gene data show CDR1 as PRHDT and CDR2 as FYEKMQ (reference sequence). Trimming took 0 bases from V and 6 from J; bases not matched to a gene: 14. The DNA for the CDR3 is TGTGCCAGCAGCTTAGGCCTCGGCAGCGGGAGGGAGGATTGCAATGAGCAGTTCTTC. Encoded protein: CASSLGLGSGREDCNEQFF.

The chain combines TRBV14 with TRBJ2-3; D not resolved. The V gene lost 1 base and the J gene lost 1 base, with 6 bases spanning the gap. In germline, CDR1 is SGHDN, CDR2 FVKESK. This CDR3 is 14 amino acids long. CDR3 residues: CASSQAQRTDTQYF. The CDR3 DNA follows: TGTGCCAGCAGCCAAGCACAGCGCACAGATACGCAGTATTTT.

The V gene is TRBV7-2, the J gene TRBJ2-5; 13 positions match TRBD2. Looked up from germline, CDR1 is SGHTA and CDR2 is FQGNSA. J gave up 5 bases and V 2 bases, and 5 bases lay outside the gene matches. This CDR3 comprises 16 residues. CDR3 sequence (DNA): TGTGCCAGCAGCTTACACGGACTAGCGGGAGAGGAGACCCAGTACTTC. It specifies CASSLHGLAGEETQYF. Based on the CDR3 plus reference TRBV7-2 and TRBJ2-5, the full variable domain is GAGVSQSPSNKVTEKGKDVELRCDPISGHTALYWYRQSLGQGLEFLIYFQGNSAPDKSGLPSDRFSAERTGGSVSTLTIQRTQQEDSAVYLCASSLHGLAGEETQYFGPGTRLLVL.

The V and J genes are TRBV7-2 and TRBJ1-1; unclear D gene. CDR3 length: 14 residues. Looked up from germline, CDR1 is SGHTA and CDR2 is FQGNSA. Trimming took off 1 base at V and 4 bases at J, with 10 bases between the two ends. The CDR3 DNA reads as TGTGCCAGCAGCTTAGTTGAAGCCGGCACTGAAGCTTTCTTT. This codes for CASSLVEAGTEAFF.

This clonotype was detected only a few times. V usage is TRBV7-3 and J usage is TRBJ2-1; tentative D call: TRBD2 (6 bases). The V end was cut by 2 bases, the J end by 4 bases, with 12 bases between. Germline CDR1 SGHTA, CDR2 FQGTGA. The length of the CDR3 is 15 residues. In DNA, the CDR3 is TGTGCCAGCAGCTTATTGGGAGGTGAGTACAATGAGCAGTTCTTC. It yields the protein CASSLLGGEYNEQFF.

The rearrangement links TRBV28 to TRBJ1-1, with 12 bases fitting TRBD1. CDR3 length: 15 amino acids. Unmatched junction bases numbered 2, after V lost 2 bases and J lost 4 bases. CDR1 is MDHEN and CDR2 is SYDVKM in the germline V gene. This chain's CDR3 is CASSLGTGGTTEAFF. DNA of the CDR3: TGTGCCAGCAGTTTAGGGACAGGGGGCACCACTGAAGCTTTCTTT. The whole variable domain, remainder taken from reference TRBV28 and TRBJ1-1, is DVKVTQSSRYLVKRTGEKVFLECVQDMDHENMFWYRQDPGLGLRLIYFSYDVKMKEKGDIPEGYSVSREKKERFSLILESASTNQTSMYLCASSLGTGGTTEAFFGQGTRLTVV.

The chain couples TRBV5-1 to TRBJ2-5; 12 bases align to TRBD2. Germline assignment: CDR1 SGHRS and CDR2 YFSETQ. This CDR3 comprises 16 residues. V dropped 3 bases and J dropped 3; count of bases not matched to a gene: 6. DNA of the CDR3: TGCGCCAGCAGCTGGGCGCGGACTAGCGGGAAAGAGACCCAGTACTTC. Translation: CASSWARTSGKETQYF. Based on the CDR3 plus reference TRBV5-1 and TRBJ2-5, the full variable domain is KAGVTQTPRYLIKTRGQQVTLSCSPISGHRSVSWYQQTPGQGLQFLFEYFSETQRNKGNFPGRFSGRQFSNSRSEMNVSTLELGDSALYLCASSWARTSGKETQYFGPGTRLLVL.

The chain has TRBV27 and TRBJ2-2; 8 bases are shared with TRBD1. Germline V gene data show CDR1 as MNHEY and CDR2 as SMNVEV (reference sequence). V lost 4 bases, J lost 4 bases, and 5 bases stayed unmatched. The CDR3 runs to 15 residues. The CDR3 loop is CASSSGGAGTGELFF. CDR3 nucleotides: TGTGCCAGCAGTTCAGGGGGCGCAGGCACCGGGGAGCTGTTTTTT.

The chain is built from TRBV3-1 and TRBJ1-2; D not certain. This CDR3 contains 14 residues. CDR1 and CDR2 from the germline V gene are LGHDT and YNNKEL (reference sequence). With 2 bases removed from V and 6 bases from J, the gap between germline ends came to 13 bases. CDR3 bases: TGTGCCAGCAGCCAAAGACGGGGAAAGGATGGCTACACCTTC. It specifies CASSQRRGKDGYTF.

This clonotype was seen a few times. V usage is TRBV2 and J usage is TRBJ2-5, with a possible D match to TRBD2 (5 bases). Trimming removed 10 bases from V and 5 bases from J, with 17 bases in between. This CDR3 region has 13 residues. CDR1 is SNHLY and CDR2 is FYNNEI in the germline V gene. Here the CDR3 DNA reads TGTGCCACTGGACTCGGCGGTTGGGAGACCCAGTACTTC. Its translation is CATGLGGWETQYF.

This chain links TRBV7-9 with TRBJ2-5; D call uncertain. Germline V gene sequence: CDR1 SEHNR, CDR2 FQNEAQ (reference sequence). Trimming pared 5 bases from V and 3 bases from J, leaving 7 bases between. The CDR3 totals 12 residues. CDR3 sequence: CASSPSEETQYF. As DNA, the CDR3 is TGTGCCAGCAGCCCCAGCGAAGAGACCCAGTACTTC.

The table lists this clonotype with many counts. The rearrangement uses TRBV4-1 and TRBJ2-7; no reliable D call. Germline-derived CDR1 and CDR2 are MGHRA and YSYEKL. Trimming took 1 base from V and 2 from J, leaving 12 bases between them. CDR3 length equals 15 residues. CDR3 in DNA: TGCGCCAGCAGCCAAGCTTGGCCCACTCCCTACGAGCAGTACTTC. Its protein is CASSQAWPTPYEQYF.